These 23 T cell receptor beta chains were all obtained from the same sample, sequenced in a study of Ad26.COV2.S vaccination and SARS-CoV-2 variants. Some clones are missing from TCRdb's copy, which holds only in-frame ones; the method was immunoSEQ multiplex PCR. The sample consists of 350,000 to 450,000 clones, roughly 90% of them appearing once. The treatment denotes: about 20 received Ad26.COV2.S at low or high dose, single or two shots; about 5 received placebo; per-sample allocation not given. Each sample was drawn 63 days after the first injection (of vaccine or placebo). The source was peripheral blood, collected in a trial of Ad26.COV2.S vaccine versus placebo. The source of these receptors is a person between 18 and 60 years old who received the Ad26.COV2.S COVID-19 vaccine or a placebo.

This chain links TRBV7-8 with TRBJ2-7, with no clear D. Looked up from germline, CDR1 is SGHVS and CDR2 is FQNEAQ. The V end was cut by 0 bases, the J end by 0 bases, with 9 bases between. The CDR3 is made up of 15 amino acids. CDR3: CASSLAAWSSYEQYF. In DNA, the CDR3 is TGTGCCAGCAGCTTAGCCGCCTGGAGCTCCTACGAGCAGTACTTC. The entire variable domain, with the rest obtained from reference TRBV7-8 and TRBJ2-7, is as follows: GAGVSQSPRYKVAKRGQDVALRCDPISGHVSLFWYQQALGQGPEFLTYFQNEAQLDKSGLPSDRFFAERPEGSVSTLKIQRTQQEDSAVYLCASSLAAWSSYEQYFGPGTRLTVT.

The chain couples TRBV7-9 to TRBJ2-7; 7 nucleotides align to TRBD1. Germline trimming cut 5 bases from V and 1 base from J; bases unmatched to any gene: 5. Germline CDR1 and CDR2: SEHNR and FQNEAQ (reference sequence). The CDR3 is 14 amino acids. For the CDR3, the DNA is TGTGCCAGCAGCAATAGGGGACAGTCCTACGAGCAGTACTTC. This gives the protein CASSNRGQSYEQYF.

This chain links TRBV7-2 with TRBJ2-1; D ambiguous. Germline CDR1 SGHTA, CDR2 FQGNSA. Trimming pared 2 bases from V and 9 bases from J, leaving 11 bases between. This CDR3 contains 13 residues. CDR3 nucleotide sequence: TGTGCCAGCAGCTTATTGCTAGGTTTTGAGCAGTTCTTC. Translating it yields CASSLLLGFEQFF.

This chain joins TRBV27 and TRBJ2-7; 7 nucleotides match TRBD1. In germline, CDR1 is MNHEY, CDR2 SMNVEV (reference sequence). J gave up 2 bases and V 6 bases, and 16 bases lay outside the gene matches. The CDR3 contains 17 residues. CDR3: CASSLPPTGPIPYEQYF. The CDR3 DNA sequence: TGTGCCAGCAGCCTCCCCCCGACAGGGCCCATTCCCTACGAGCAGTACTTC.

The V and J genes are TRBV19 and TRBJ2-2; a possible D gene is TRBD2 (6 bases). CDR3 length: 14 residues. Between the trimmed V and J ends, which lost 7 bases and 8 bases, there was a span of 17 bases. In germline, CDR1 is LNHDA, CDR2 SQIVND (reference sequence). CDR3 in DNA: TGTGCCAGTAATACGGGAATGGGGACTGGGGAGCTGTTTTTT. Translated, it gives CASNTGMGTGELFF.

The chain employs TRBV6-5 and TRBJ2-1; D is unclear. This CDR3 has 12 amino acids. Germline V lookup: CDR1 MNHEY, CDR2 SVGAGI. V gave up 5 bases and J gave up 4 bases, with 6 bases separating them. The CDR3 DNA is TGTGCCAGCAGTCTCACATACAATGAGCAGTTCTTC. The encoded protein is CASSLTYNEQFF.

The chain combines TRBV6-1 with TRBJ1-1; D is uncertain. Trimming shortened V by 4 bases and J by 0 bases, and 15 bases separated the two germline ends. The length of the CDR3 is 16 residues. Germline CDR1 is MNHNS and CDR2 is SASEGT. This CDR3 reads CASSGPPGSLNTEAFF. The DNA for the CDR3 is TGTGCCAGCAGTGGCCCCCCGGGCAGCCTGAACACTGAAGCTTTCTTT.

The chain uses TRBV5-1 and TRBJ2-1; 13 bases match TRBD2. From germline, CDR1 is SGHRS and CDR2 YFSETQ. V was pared by 4 bases and J by 10 bases, with 14 bases of the junction left unmatched. The CDR3 sequence is 17 residues long. The CDR3: CASSRPGLAGPFEEQFF. The CDR3 coding sequence is TGCGCCAGCAGCAGGCCGGGACTAGCGGGACCATTCGAAGAGCAGTTCTTC.

The chain employs TRBV7-9 and TRBJ1-6, with 8 nucleotides matching TRBD1. The CDR3 totals 14 residues. The V gene's germline CDR1 is SEHNR and CDR2 FQNEAQ (reference sequence). V was pared by 4 bases and J by 8 bases, with 4 bases of the junction left unmatched. CDR3 loop: CASSYGTGDSPLHF. The CDR3 coding sequence is TGTGCCAGCAGCTATGGGACAGGAGATTCACCCCTCCACTTT.

This chain connects TRBV24-1 to TRBJ1-4; 9 nucleotides agree with TRBD1. V dropped 4 bases and J dropped 7; count of bases not matched to a gene: 12. Looked up from germline, CDR1 is KGHDR and CDR2 is SFDVKD. The CDR3 is 17 amino acids. The CDR3 region is CATSEMNPTGGFEKLFF. In DNA form, the CDR3 reads TGTGCCACCAGTGAAATGAACCCGACAGGGGGTTTTGAAAAACTGTTTTTT.

For the CDR3, the DNA is TGTGCCAGCAGCTTATTCCAAGGCAATGAGCAGTTCTTC. As protein: CASSLFQGNEQFF. The V and J genes are TRBV11-3 and TRBJ2-1, with no clear D. Germline V CDR1 and CDR2: SGHNT, YENEEA. V dropped 2 bases and J dropped 6 bases, with 8 bases sitting between them. The CDR3 covers 13 residues.

The chain has TRBV27 and TRBJ2-2, with 7 bases fitting TRBD2. The CDR3 loop spans 13 amino acids. Trimming removed 5 bases from V and 8 bases from J; junction bases left unmatched: 5. CDR1 is MNHEY and CDR2 is SMNVEV in the germline V gene (reference sequence). The CDR3 loop is CASSPGGGGELFF. For the CDR3, the DNA is TGTGCCAGCAGTCCCGGCGGGGGTGGGGAGCTGTTTTTT.

The chain recombines TRBV5-4 with TRBJ2-1; 14 positions match TRBD2. The CDR3 is 15 amino acids. Germline CDR1 is SGHNT and CDR2 is YYREEE (reference sequence). Trimming removed 4 bases from V and 7 bases from J; junction bases left unmatched: 4. The CDR3 sequence: CASSQTSGRGNEQFF. The CDR3, as DNA: TGTGCCAGCAGCCAGACTAGCGGGAGGGGTAATGAGCAGTTCTTC.

The count of this clone is one. V is TRBV18 and J is TRBJ1-1; D unclear. The CDR3 is made up of 13 amino acids. Trimming removed 4 bases at V and 0 bases at J, with 6 bases between. The germline V gene has CDR1 KGHSH and CDR2 LQKENI. The CDR3 nucleotides are TGTGCCAGCTCACGGGATTTGAACACTGAAGCTTTCTTT. Translation: CASSRDLNTEAFF.

The CDR3 coding sequence is TGCGCCAGCAGCCAAGATGGGGACTCTGGAAACACCATATATTTT. The encoded protein is CASSQDGDSGNTIYF. This chain connects TRBV4-3 to TRBJ1-3; D not certain. Germline CDR1 and CDR2: LGHNA and YSLEER. The CDR3 spans 15 residues. Trimming pared 0 bases from V and 0 bases from J, leaving 6 bases between.

The V and J genes are TRBV5-4 and TRBJ2-5, with D hard to call. V was cut by 5 bases and J by 2 bases, with 16 bases left in between. This CDR3 contains 15 residues. CDR1 and CDR2 from the germline V gene are SGHNT and YYREEE (reference sequence). The CDR3 reads CASRPDGDLQETQYF. For the CDR3, the DNA is TGTGCCAGCAGACCGGACGGCGACCTACAAGAGACCCAGTACTTC.

The chain combines TRBV28 with TRBJ2-1; TRBD2 matches at 13 bases. CDR1 MDHEN and CDR2 SYDVKM come from the germline V gene. CDR3 length: 18 residues. With V trimmed by 5 bases and J by 0 bases, 7 bases remained unmatched. The CDR3 DNA reads as TGTGCCAGCAGTCTGATACTAGCGGGAGGGCCCTCCTACAATGAGCAGTTCTTC. Protein product: CASSLILAGGPSYNEQFF.

V gene TRBV7-6 combines with J gene TRBJ2-5; 7 bases align to TRBD1. J lost 5 bases, V lost 5 bases, and 5 bases had no gene match. This CDR3 has 13 residues. Germline V CDR1 and CDR2: SGHVS, FNYEAQ. DNA for the CDR3: TGTGCCAGCAGCCGAGGGGGCGGCGAGACCCAGTACTTC. It specifies CASSRGGGETQYF.

J is TRBJ1-2 and V is TRBV19; TRBD1 might be the D (6 bases). Germline V CDR1 and CDR2: LNHDA, SQIVND (reference sequence). The CDR3 spans 14 residues. With 7 bases removed from V and 1 base from J, the gap between germline ends came to 13 bases. CDR3 DNA: TGTGCCAGTACCGGGGGGCGGATTAACTATGGCTACACCTTC. This sequence encodes CASTGGRINYGYTF.

This clone was picked up one time. The rearrangement links TRBV19 to TRBJ2-1, with 11 bases aligning to TRBD2. Germline CDR1 reads LNHDA; CDR2 reads SQIVND (reference sequence). The CDR3 spans 17 residues. Unmatched junction bases numbered 13, after V lost 3 bases and J lost 9 bases. The CDR3 nucleotides are TGTGCCAGTAGTATCGGTGGTAGCGGGAGGGCCTTCGGTGAGCAGTTCTTC. Protein: CASSIGGSGRAFGEQFF.

The DNA of the CDR3 is TGTGCCAGCAGCTTGATGGCAGGGGTGAGCAATCAGCCCCAGCATTTT. Its protein product is CASSLMAGVSNQPQHF. V gene TRBV5-6 combines with J gene TRBJ1-5, with TRBD1 as a possible D gene (6 bases). Deletions cut 1 base from V and 1 base from J, with 12 bases between. The CDR3 contains 16 residues. Per germline, CDR1 SGHDT and CDR2 YYEEEE.

This chain uses TRBV6-5 with TRBJ2-5, with D hard to call. V was cut by 7 bases and J by 0 bases, with 12 bases left in between. This CDR3 contains 14 residues. Germline V gene sequence: CDR1 MNHEY, CDR2 SVGAGI. CDR3 loop: CASNLGDHQETQYF. CDR3 in DNA: TGTGCCAGCAATCTTGGTGACCACCAAGAGACCCAGTACTTC.

The chain has TRBV28 and TRBJ2-2; tentative D call: TRBD1 (5 bases). This CDR3 has 13 amino acids. Germline CDR1 and CDR2: MDHEN and SYDVKM. Trimming left V 5 bases short and J 8 bases short, with 12 bases between. CDR3 sequence reads: CASSTRDQGELFF. CDR3 nucleotide sequence: TGTGCCAGCAGTACCAGGGATCAAGGGGAGCTGTTTTTT. Together with reference TRBV28 and TRBJ2-2, the CDR3 gives the full variable domain: DVKVTQSSRYLVKRTGEKVFLECVQDMDHENMFWYRQDPGLGLRLIYFSYDVKMKEKGDIPEGYSVSREKKERFSLILESASTNQTSMYLCASSTRDQGELFFGEGSRLTVL.